These T cell receptor beta chains were read from a single sample in a study of blood T cell repertoires in COVID-19. Sequenced by immunoSEQ multiplex PCR; TCRdb stores in-frame clones only, minus some. The repertoire has around 230,000 clones, roughly 89% of them found once; the top ten carry about 2.2%. The source material was peripheral blood. Receptors were obtained from a man aged 25 to 45 who had recovered from COVID-19. The conserved cysteine and the conserved F or W are not part of the CDR3 here. Fields, in order: CDR3 protein, V gene.

cdr3_aa: ASSDSIKGDTEAF
v_call: TRBV6-4

cdr3_aa: ASSLWGGNYGYT
v_call: TRBV28

cdr3_aa: ASTRNGGAYTGELF
v_call: TRBV19

cdr3_aa: SASGGPQAF
v_call: TRBV20-1

cdr3_aa: ASSLRQGGGNTEAF
v_call: TRBV5-1

cdr3_aa: ASSPYSNQPQH
v_call: TRBV27

cdr3_aa: ASSLDPAGGYT
v_call: TRBV11-2

cdr3_aa: ASSPQPTGPLVDSPLH
v_call: TRBV9

cdr3_aa: ASTTPYGTEAF
v_call: TRBV28

cdr3_aa: ASSLAKPYEQY
v_call: TRBV5-5

cdr3_aa: SVWGQGEFGTQY
v_call: TRBV29-1

cdr3_aa: ASRPSGGASYNEQF
v_call: TRBV4-1

cdr3_aa: ASSRTTGPYEQY
v_call: TRBV27

cdr3_aa: ASSQDIGGGGQF
v_call: TRBV4-2

cdr3_aa: ASSKDRRYNSPLH
v_call: TRBV6-6

cdr3_aa: ASSYSTGGQPQH
v_call: TRBV6-5

cdr3_aa: ASSPYSSGNTIY
v_call: TRBV5-4

cdr3_aa: ASSSGTGRTEAF
v_call: TRBV11-2

cdr3_aa: ASSQTPAGDSGNTIY
v_call: TRBV4-3

cdr3_aa: ASRGGKGSLH
v_call: TRBV9

cdr3_aa: ASSLSTGELF
v_call: TRBV3-1/TRBV3-2

cdr3_aa: ATAQAVIYGYT
v_call: TRBV15

cdr3_aa: ASSLKALAGNSVQF
v_call: TRBV27

cdr3_aa: ASSLMAGRTDTQY
v_call: TRBV7-2

cdr3_aa: ASSTYNRAGELF
v_call: TRBV7-2

cdr3_aa: ASSLSGPGTLPYEQY
v_call: TRBV11-3

cdr3_aa: ASSVKGYT
v_call: TRBV5-1

cdr3_aa: ASSQVFADSYNEQF
v_call: TRBV4-1

cdr3_aa: ASSLSQRGRTGSKNIQY
v_call: TRBV7-8

cdr3_aa: ASSLDSGYT
v_call: TRBV3-1/TRBV3-2

cdr3_aa: ASSQRPGQGSSTNEKLF
v_call: TRBV14

cdr3_aa: AWSRGYLCNSPLH
v_call: TRBV30

cdr3_aa: ASSETPEGGNTIY
v_call: TRBV3-1/TRBV3-2

cdr3_aa: ASSLAGGGHTEAF
v_call: TRBV7-9

cdr3_aa: ATSRERPHINSGNTIY
v_call: TRBV15

cdr3_aa: ASGFFEGEAF
v_call: TRBV12-5